The 25 T cell receptor beta chains below all came from one sample that was sequenced in a study of beta chain features in type 1 diabetes. Study observations and caveats: TCRB CDR3s from Type 1 diabetes patients were moderately but significantly shorter in all four CD4+ subsets.

For these TCRs, the target antigens are not known. Since all of the isolated RNA was reverse transcribed, expressed TCRB transcripts were what got sequenced. Sequencing used immunoSEQ multiplex PCR; TCRdb keeps in-frame clones, though not all of them. Found here are hundreds of thousands of clones, over 12% of them singletons; the top ten hold approximately 0.043%. The sequenced material came from naive CD4+ T cells from blood. The receptors were sampled from a young man with type 1 diabetes.

This clone has more than one count but fewer than ten. The chain recombines TRBV7-9 with TRBJ2-3; D is unclear. Looked up from germline, CDR1 is SEHNR and CDR2 is FQNEAQ (reference sequence). The CDR3 runs 16 residues. Trimming shortened V by 2 bases and J by 3 bases, and 15 bases separated the two germline ends. CDR3 residues: CASSLRPLRETDTQYF. Here the CDR3 DNA reads TGTGCCAGCAGCTTAAGACCACTCCGTGAAACAGATACGCAGTATTTT.

The V call is TRBV5-1, the J call TRBJ2-3, with 8 positions matching TRBD2. The CDR3 covers 18 residues. Trimming took 0 bases from V and 2 from J; bases not matched to a gene: 11. Germline assignment: CDR1 SGHRS and CDR2 YFSETQ. The DNA of the CDR3 is TGCGCCAGCAGCTTGGGAGGGGCCAGCGGGGGCCTCACAGATACGCAGTATTTT. Its translation is CASSLGGASGGLTDTQYF.

The gene calls are TRBV10-3 and TRBJ2-1, with a possible D match to TRBD1 (6 bases). The CDR3 extends over 17 amino acids. V was shortened by 6 bases and J by 3 bases, with 21 bases between the two germline ends. In germline, CDR1 is ENHRY, CDR2 SYGVKD. The CDR3 here is CAISPRDVGAVYNEQFF. DNA for the CDR3: TGTGCCATCAGCCCCCGGGATGTGGGGGCCGTCTACAATGAGCAGTTCTTC.

This clone was counted a few times. This chain links TRBV9 with TRBJ2-7; no reliable D call. Germline V gene sequence: CDR1 SGDLS, CDR2 YYNGEE. V was clipped by 3 bases and J by 0 bases, with 10 bases between them. CDR3 length equals 14 residues. CDR3 nucleotides: TGTGCCAGCAGCGCCACACCTAGCTCCTACGAGCAGTACTTC. This sequence encodes CASSATPSSYEQYF.

This clone occurred a few times. The chain combines TRBV30 with TRBJ1-6, with 7 bases matching TRBD1. J was trimmed by 0 bases and V by 8 bases; bases with no gene match: 4. The CDR3 is 14 amino acids. The V gene's germline CDR1 is GTSNPN and CDR2 SVGIG (reference sequence). This CDR3 reads CALQGSSYNSPLHF. The CDR3 region has the DNA TGTGCCCTACAGGGGAGCTCCTATAATTCACCCCTCCACTTT. The variable domain in full, with the rest retrieved from reference TRBV30 and TRBJ1-6, is SQTIHQWPATLVQPVGSPLSLECTVEGTSNPNLYWYRQAAGRGLQLLFYSVGIGQISSEVPQNLSASRPQDRQFILSSKKLLLSDSGFYLCALQGSSYNSPLHFGNGTRLTVT.

This clone has just a few counts. The chain carries TRBV29-1 and TRBJ1-5; weak D call: TRBD1 (5 bases). Germline CDR1 reads SQVTM; CDR2 reads ANQGSEA. CDR3 size: 14 residues. The V gene lost 6 bases and the J gene lost 1 base, with 13 bases spanning the gap. The CDR3 sequence is CSVIGVGSNQPQHF. The CDR3 DNA reads TGCAGCGTCATAGGGGTCGGGAGCAATCAGCCCCAGCATTTT.

This clone was observed a few times. The chain is built from TRBV7-2 and TRBJ2-7; the D gene is possibly TRBD2 (6 bases). The CDR3 contains 17 residues. The germline gives CDR1 SGHTA, CDR2 FQGNSA. Trimming shortened V by 5 bases and J by 1 base, and 21 bases separated the two germline ends. The CDR3 region is CASSQGSGGRPSYEQYF. The CDR3 nucleotides are TGTGCCAGCAGCCAGGGTTCAGGTGGGAGGCCGTCCTACGAGCAGTACTTC.

This clone was found a few times. The chain couples TRBV5-4 to TRBJ2-5; D gene ambiguous. Trimming cost V 1 base and J 5 bases, with 15 bases left between them. The CDR3 contains 15 residues. Germline lookup yields CDR1 SGHNT and CDR2 YYREEE (reference sequence). In DNA, the CDR3 is TGTGCCAGCAGCTTGAGGATGAGTTCGCGGGAGACCCAGTACTTC. It translates to CASSLRMSSRETQYF.

The table lists this clone with a few counts. This chain connects TRBV30 to TRBJ2-5; TRBD2 agrees at 11 bases. Germline assignment: CDR1 GTSNPN and CDR2 SVGIG (reference sequence). The CDR3 has 18 amino acids. Trimming removed 0 bases from V and 5 bases from J; junction bases left unmatched: 14. The CDR3 reads CAWSVPGLAGGVGETQYF. In DNA, the CDR3 is TGTGCCTGGAGTGTACCAGGGCTAGCGGGAGGTGTGGGGGAGACCCAGTACTTC.

This clone was recorded a few times. The chain uses TRBV30 and TRBJ1-2, with a possible D match to TRBD1 (6 bases). Between the trimmed V and J ends, which lost 4 bases and 6 bases, there was a span of 12 bases. The V gene's germline CDR1 is GTSNPN and CDR2 SVGIG (reference sequence). The CDR3 loop spans 12 amino acids. The CDR3 DNA is TGTGCCTGGACAACAGGGTTCCATGGCTACACCTTC. This translates into CAWTTGFHGYTF.

The CDR3 region has the DNA TGTGCCAGCAGCCATGACTTAAGGGGCACTGAAGCTTTCTTT. Protein: CASSHDLRGTEAFF. The chain carries TRBV5-6 and TRBJ1-1, with a tentative D call TRBD1 (5 bases). V dropped 4 bases and J dropped 4 bases, with 14 bases sitting between them. CDR1 is SGHDT and CDR2 is YYEEEE in the germline V gene. The CDR3 is 14 residues long. Using reference TRBV5-6 and TRBJ1-1 for the parts outside the CDR3, the full variable domain is DAGVTQSPTHLIKTRGQQVTLRCSPKSGHDTVSWYQQALGQGPQFIFQYYEEEERQRGNFPDRFSGHQFPNYSSELNVNALLLGDSALYLCASSHDLRGTEAFFGQGTRLTVV.

This clone was seen only a few times. This chain uses TRBV25-1 with TRBJ1-5, with 7 bases that match TRBD1. There are 15 residues in the CDR3. Trimming removed 3 bases from V and 4 bases from J; junction bases left unmatched: 6. The germline V gene encodes CDR1 MGHDK and CDR2 SYGVNS. CDR3 nucleotides: TGTGCCAGCAGTGACCCGGGACAGCCTAATCAGCCCCAGCATTTT. This codes for CASSDPGQPNQPQHF. Filled out from reference TRBV25-1 and TRBJ1-5, the complete variable domain reads EADIYQTPRYLVIGTGKKITLECSQTMGHDKMYWYQQDPGMELHLIHYSYGVNSTEKGDLSSESTVSRIRTEHFPLTLESARPSHTSQYLCASSDPGQPNQPQHFGDGTRLSIL.

This rearrangement joins TRBV30 to TRBJ2-2; 8 bases agree with TRBD2. This CDR3 contains 14 residues. V lost 7 bases to trimming and J lost 5 bases; unmatched junction nucleotides: 9. The V gene's germline CDR1 is GTSNPN and CDR2 SVGIG (reference sequence). The CDR3 here is CASGGAVLTGELFF. CDR3 nucleotide sequence: TGTGCCTCCGGGGGGGCAGTTCTTACCGGGGAGCTGTTTTTT.

V is TRBV2 and J is TRBJ2-5, with TRBD1 matching 8 bases. The CDR3 is 12 amino acids. J was trimmed by 4 bases and V by 11 bases; bases with no gene match: 6. Germline-derived CDR1 and CDR2 are SNHLY and FYNNEI. The CDR3 reads CAGGQAGETQYF. The CDR3, as DNA: TGTGCCGGGGGACAGGCAGGAGAGACCCAGTACTTC.

The chain has TRBV11-3 and TRBJ2-1; TRBD2 aligns across 7 bases. Germline assignment: CDR1 SGHNT and CDR2 YENEEA. The CDR3 runs to 16 residues. Germline trimming cut 5 bases from V and 0 bases from J; bases unmatched to any gene: 7. The CDR3 here is CASSRRGGSSYNEQFF. CDR3 DNA sequence: TGTGCCAGCAGCCGGAGGGGCGGGAGCTCCTACAATGAGCAGTTCTTC.

V usage is TRBV29-1 and J usage is TRBJ2-1; 8 bases agree with TRBD2. V gave up 4 bases and J gave up 7 bases; unmatched junction bases: 9. CDR1 and CDR2 from the germline V gene are SQVTM and ANQGSEA. CDR3 length: 14 amino acids. In nucleotides, the CDR3 is TGCAGCGTTGGTAAGGGACTAGTGGGGAATGAGCAGTTCTTC. It translates to CSVGKGLVGNEQFF.

The chain recombines TRBV9 with TRBJ2-2; D gene ambiguous. The V gene's germline CDR1 is SGDLS and CDR2 YYNGEE. V dropped 1 base and J dropped 2 bases, with 6 bases sitting between them. The length of the CDR3 is 14 residues. The CDR3 nucleotides read TGTGCCAGCAGCGTACCCTATAACACCGGGGAGCTGTTTTTT. Protein: CASSVPYNTGELFF. Full variable domain (missing parts from reference TRBV9 and TRBJ2-2): DSGVTQTPKHLITATGQRVTLRCSPRSGDLSVYWYQQSLDQGLQFLIQYYNGEERAKGNILERFSAQQFPDLHSELNLSSLELGDSALYFCASSVPYNTGELFFGEGSRLTVL.

This chain connects TRBV2 to TRBJ1-2; no definite D call. Germline CDR1 SNHLY, CDR2 FYNNEI. The CDR3 totals 15 residues. With 3 bases removed from V and 5 bases from J, the gap between germline ends came to 16 bases. CDR3 coding DNA: TGTGCCAGCAGTGAGATGGAGGGCTCGCTTTATGGCTACACCTTC. Its protein is CASSEMEGSLYGYTF.

This chain uses TRBV6-1 with TRBJ2-5; no definite D call. Germline lookup yields CDR1 MNHNS and CDR2 SASEGT. Trimming left V 0 bases short and J 0 bases short, with 14 bases between. The CDR3 has 17 amino acids. As DNA, the CDR3 is TGTGCCAGCAGTGAAGCAAGGAACAGTTGGTACCAAGAGACCCAGTACTTC. It codes for CASSEARNSWYQETQYF.

The chain is built from TRBV5-1 and TRBJ2-3, with D possibly TRBD2 on 6 matching bases. The germline V gene has CDR1 SGHRS and CDR2 YFSETQ. The CDR3 length is 16 residues. Trimming left V 7 bases short and J 0 bases short, with 18 bases between. CDR3 nucleotide sequence: TGCGCCAGCGAAAGGGACTTCGGGGGAAGCACAGATACGCAGTATTTT. Translated, it gives CASERDFGGSTDTQYF.

The chain couples TRBV6-6 to TRBJ2-1; 10 positions agree with TRBD1. Germline assignment: CDR1 MNHNY and CDR2 SVGAGI (reference sequence). CDR3 length equals 15 residues. Germline trimming cut 7 bases from V and 4 bases from J; bases unmatched to any gene: 7. The CDR3 protein is CASTLPGQGYNEQFF. CDR3 DNA sequence: TGTGCCAGCACTCTACCGGGACAGGGGTACAATGAGCAGTTCTTC.

J is TRBJ2-7 and V is TRBV4-1; tentatively, D is TRBD1 (5 bases). There are 14 residues in the CDR3. In germline, CDR1 is MGHRA, CDR2 YSYEKL. V was trimmed by 7 bases and J by 3 bases, leaving 16 bases between them. The chain's CDR3 is CASMAGRGGYEQYF. The CDR3 DNA reads as TGCGCCAGCATGGCAGGGCGAGGTGGCTACGAGCAGTACTTC.

This clone was counted a few times. The genes are TRBV25-1 and TRBJ1-6, with no clear D. Germline CDR1 reads MGHDK; CDR2 reads SYGVNS. CDR3 size: 16 residues. V was shortened by 6 bases and J by 3 bases, with 15 bases between the two germline ends. The CDR3 here is CASSHYVEGYNSPLHF. CDR3 DNA sequence: TGTGCCAGCAGCCATTACGTTGAAGGCTATAATTCACCCCTCCACTTT. Full variable domain (rest looked up from reference TRBV25-1 and TRBJ1-6): EADIYQTPRYLVIGTGKKITLECSQTMGHDKMYWYQQDPGMELHLIHYSYGVNSTEKGDLSSESTVSRIRTEHFPLTLESARPSHTSQYLCASSHYVEGYNSPLHFGNGTRLTVT.

This clone occurred a few times. The V call is TRBV5-6, the J call TRBJ2-7; a weak D match, TRBD1 (6 bases). V lost 4 bases, J lost 0 bases, and 14 bases lay in between. Looked up from germline, CDR1 is SGHDT and CDR2 is YYEEEE. The CDR3 loop spans 15 amino acids. The CDR3 reads CASSAWTATSYEQYF. As DNA, the CDR3 is TGTGCCAGCAGCGCCTGGACAGCTACCTCCTACGAGCAGTACTTC.

The genes are TRBV5-1 and TRBJ2-7, with D unresolved. Germline loops: CDR1 SGHRS, CDR2 YFSETQ. CDR3 length equals 12 residues. V was shortened by 4 bases and J by 9 bases, with 14 bases between the two germline ends. In DNA form, the CDR3 reads TGCGCCAGCAGCGCGCCGCCGGAAGCGCAGTACTTC. Translating it yields CASSAPPEAQYF.